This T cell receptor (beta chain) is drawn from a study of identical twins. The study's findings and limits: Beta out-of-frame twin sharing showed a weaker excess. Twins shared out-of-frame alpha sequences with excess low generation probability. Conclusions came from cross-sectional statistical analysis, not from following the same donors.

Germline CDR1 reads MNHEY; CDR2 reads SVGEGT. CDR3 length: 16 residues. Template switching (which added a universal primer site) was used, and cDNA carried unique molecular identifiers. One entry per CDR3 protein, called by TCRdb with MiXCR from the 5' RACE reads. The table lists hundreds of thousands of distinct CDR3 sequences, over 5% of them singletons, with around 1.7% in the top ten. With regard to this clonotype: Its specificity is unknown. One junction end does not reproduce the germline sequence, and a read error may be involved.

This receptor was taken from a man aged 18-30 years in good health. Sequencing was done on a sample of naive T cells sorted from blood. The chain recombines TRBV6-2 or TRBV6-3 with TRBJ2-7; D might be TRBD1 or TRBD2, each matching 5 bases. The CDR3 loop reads CASSYGPTGSWDEHYF. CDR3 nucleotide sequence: TGTGCCAGCAGTTACGGCCCTACGGGCAGCTGGGACGAGCACTACTTC.